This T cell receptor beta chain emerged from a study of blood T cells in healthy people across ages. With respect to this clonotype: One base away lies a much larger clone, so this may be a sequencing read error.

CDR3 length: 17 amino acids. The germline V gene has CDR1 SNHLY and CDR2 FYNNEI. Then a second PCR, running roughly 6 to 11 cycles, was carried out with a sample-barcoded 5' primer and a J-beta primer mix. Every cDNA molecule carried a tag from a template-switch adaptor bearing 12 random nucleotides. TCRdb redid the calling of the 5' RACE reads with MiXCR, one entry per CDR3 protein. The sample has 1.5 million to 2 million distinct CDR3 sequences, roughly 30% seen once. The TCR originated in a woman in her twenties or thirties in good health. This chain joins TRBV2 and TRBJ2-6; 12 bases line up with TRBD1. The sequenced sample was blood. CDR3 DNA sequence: TGTACCAGCAGGAGGGGACAGGGGGCAGGTGGGGCCAACGTCCTGACTTTC. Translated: CTSRRGQGAGGANVLTF.